The rows below give T cell receptor beta chains drawn from one sample of a study of shared clonotypes between healthy human individuals. Clones were read by immunoSEQ multiplex PCR, and TCRdb kept only the in-frame ones, dropping some. Among some 1 million clones listed, more than 65% were seen once. The sequencing input was memory CD4+ T cells sorted from blood. All receptors come from a man aged 18 to 29 in good health. CDR3s include the opening cysteine and the closing phenylalanine or tryptophan. A D gene is named only where the DNA matches it firmly. Not every row has a clone size; where given, it reads once, few, many or a size class.

NA,TRBV28,TRBJ1-5,NA,CASSPPLGDNQPQHF,TGTGCCAGCAGTCCCCCATTAGGGGACAATCAGCCCCAGCATTTT
NA,TRBV5-5,TRBJ1-1,NA,CASSFDWNTEAFF,TGTGCCAGCAGTTTTGACTGGAACACTGAAGCTTTCTTT
TRBD1,TRBV13,TRBJ2-7,NA,CASSLGPTGSYEQYF,TGTGCCAGCAGCTTAGGCCCGACAGGGTCCTACGAGCAGTACTTC
NA,TRBV30,TRBJ2-7,NA,CAFAGQPGGKQYF,TGTGCCTTCGCAGGGCAGCCGGGGGGCAAGCAGTACTTC
NA,TRBV30,TRBJ2-5,NA,CAWSISRGETQYF,TGTGCCTGGAGTATAAGCAGGGGAGAGACCCAGTACTTC
NA,TRBV5-4,TRBJ1-1,NA,CASSLGVNTEAFF,TGTGCCAGCAGCCTAGGAGTGAACACTGAAGCTTTCTTT
NA,TRBV14,TRBJ1-4,NA,CASSQDSEARPRGEKLFF,TGTGCCAGCAGCCAAGATTCGGAAGCGCGGCCCCGGGGAGAAAAACTGTTTTTT
NA,TRBV9,TRBJ1-1,NA,CASSVGGLSGNTEAFF,TGTGCCAGCAGCGTAGGAGGACTATCGGGGAACACTGAAGCTTTCTTT
NA,TRBV6-5,TRBJ1-1,NA,CASSYSMVKVGTEAFF,TGTGCCAGCAGTTACTCGATGGTTAAGGTGGGCACTGAAGCTTTCTTT
TRBD2,TRBV5-6,TRBJ2-5,few,CASSGGLAGGLETQYF,TGTGCCAGCAGTGGGGGACTAGCGGGAGGGCTAGAGACCCAGTACTTC
TRBD1,TRBV7-2,TRBJ2-5,many,CASSSGTGRETQYF,TGTGCCAGCAGCTCCGGGACAGGGAGAGAGACCCAGTACTTC
TRBD1,TRBV5-6,TRBJ1-3,NA,CASRRGTGAGNTIYF,TGTGCCAGCAGACGCGGGACAGGGGCTGGAAACACCATATATTTT
NA,TRBV4-1,TRBJ2-7,NA,CASSHGISSYEQYF,TGCGCCAGCAGCCATGGGATCAGCTCCTACGAGCAGTACTTC
TRBD2,TRBV7-9,TRBJ2-1,NA,CASRTLAASTRGQFF,TGTGCCAGCAGGACCCTAGCGGCTTCTACAAGGGGGCAGTTCTTC
NA,TRBV13,TRBJ1-4,NA,CASSLARGSKLFF,TGTGCCAGCAGCTTAGCCCGGGGCTCAAAACTGTTTTTT
NA,TRBV7-8,TRBJ1-4,NA,CASSSLAGSTNEKLFF,TGTGCCAGCAGCTCCCTAGCAGGGTCAACTAATGAAAAACTGTTTTTT
TRBD1,TRBV28,TRBJ1-4,NA,CASSRGDRDIEKLFF,TGTGCCAGCAGTCGTGGGGACAGAGATATTGAAAAACTGTTTTTT
TRBD2,TRBV7-9,TRBJ2-1,NA,CASSPQGLAGREVF,TGTGCCAGCAGTCCCCAGGGGCTAGCGGGCAGGGAGGTCTTC
NA,TRBV11-2,TRBJ2-1,NA,CASSLEGYNEQFF,TGTGCCAGCAGCTTAGAGGGGTACAATGAGCAGTTCTTC
NA,TRBV7-2,TRBJ2-7,NA,CASSADPSRSYEQYF,TGTGCCAGCAGCGCCGACCCCTCCAGGTCCTACGAGCAGTACTTC
TRBD1,TRBV28,TRBJ2-7,NA,CASSSPGQAYEQYF,TGTGCCAGCAGTTCTCCGGGACAGGCCTACGAGCAGTACTTC
TRBD1,TRBV18,TRBJ2-7,few,CASSPYEGAGSEQYF,TGTGCCAGCTCCCCATATGAGGGGGCAGGTTCCGAGCAGTACTTC
NA,TRBV15,TRBJ2-5,NA,CATSRDPQQQETQYF,TGTGCCACCAGCAGAGATCCACAGCAACAAGAGACCCAGTACTTC
NA,TRBV5-1,TRBJ2-7,few,CASSRSPLYDEQYF,TGCGCCAGCAGCCGATCCCCTCTCTATGACGAGCAGTACTTC
TRBD1,TRBV7-2,TRBJ2-1,NA,CASSFDRGSWNEQFF,TGTGCCAGCAGCTTCGACAGGGGGAGTTGGAATGAGCAGTTCTTC
TRBD2,TRBV9,TRBJ2-3,NA,CASSAQTSDTQYF,TGTGCCAGCAGCGCCCAGACTAGCGATACGCAGTATTTT